The 18 T cell receptor beta chains given below trace back to one sample, sequenced in a study of T cells in Graves' hyperthyroidism and ophthalmopathy. Amplification targeted TCR beta CDR3 regions from RNA transcripts. Primed by the HTBI set, a first-round RT-PCR was run on the TCR CDR3. TCRdb fed the multiplex PCR reads into MiXCR, producing one record per CDR3 protein. The sample has some 500,000 distinct CDR3 sequences, about an eighth seen once; the top ten hold 17%. The specimen sequenced was blood. Receptors were obtained from a woman between 18 and 29 years old with Graves' hyperthyroidism.

The sample holds many counts of this clonotype. The J gene is TRBJ2-7, the V gene TRBV19; weak D call: TRBD1 (7 bases). Per germline, CDR1 LNHDA and CDR2 SQIVND (reference sequence). The CDR3 spans 13 residues. Trimming took off 5 bases at V and 2 bases at J, with 10 bases between the two ends. The CDR3 sequence: CASSLRGAYEQYF. The CDR3 nucleotides are TGTGCCAGTAGTCTCAGGGGGGCCTACGAGCAGTACTTC.

The rearrangement joins TRBV9 to TRBJ2-5; 9 positions match TRBD2. The germline gives CDR1 SGDLS, CDR2 YYNGEE. Germline trimming cut 2 bases from V and 3 bases from J; bases unmatched to any gene: 5. The CDR3 extends over 15 amino acids. Written as DNA, the CDR3 is TGTGCCAGCAGCGTGGCTAGCGGGGTAAAAGAGACCCAGTACTTC. Translation gives CASSVASGVKETQYF.

This clonotype appeared a single time. The chain links TRBV12-3 or TRBV12-4 to TRBJ1-1; D ambiguous. The germline V and J ends were trimmed by 10 bases and 4 bases, with 13 bases remaining between them. The CDR3 extends over 12 amino acids. The CDR3 spells CATRGDPTEAFF. The CDR3 DNA follows: TGTGCCACCCGGGGTGACCCCACTGAAGCTTTCTTT.

At least ten counts were recorded for this clonotype. Relative to the germline gene, one junction end is altered; a read error may explain this. DNA of the CDR3: TGTGCCATCAGCTCCAAGACAGTAAATATGAAGACCCAGTACTTC. Its protein is CAISSKTVNMKTQYF. The genes are TRBV7-9 and TRBJ2-5; possible D gene TRBD1, 5 bases. The CDR3 is made up of 15 amino acids. Per germline, CDR1 SEHNR and CDR2 FQNEAQ (reference sequence).

This clonotype was seen ten or more times. The chain carries TRBV6-1 and TRBJ2-3; 8 nucleotides line up with TRBD1. CDR3 length equals 15 residues. In germline, CDR1 is MNHNS, CDR2 SASEGT. Trimming took 4 bases from V and 5 from J; bases not matched to a gene: 8. DNA for the CDR3: TGTGCCAGCAGTGGAGGACAGGGTAGGCGAGATACGCAGTATTTT. Amino acid sequence: CASSGGQGRRDTQYF.

This clonotype was detected once. The DNA for the CDR3 is TGCAGTGCTAGGGGTACTAGCGGCAGCTCCTACAATGAGCAGTTCTTC. Protein product: CSARGTSGSSYNEQFF. This chain connects TRBV20-1 to TRBJ2-1; 8 bases align to TRBD2. The germline CDR1 and CDR2 sequences are DFQATT and SNEGSKA (reference sequence). V lost 3 bases to trimming and J lost 0 bases; unmatched junction nucleotides: 7. This CDR3 is built from 16 residues.

This clonotype has ten or more counts. This chain connects TRBV20-1 to TRBJ2-3; 7 bases map to TRBD2. Germline V gene data show CDR1 as DFQATT and CDR2 as SNEGSKA (reference sequence). The J segment lost 4 bases and the V segment lost 6 bases, leaving 4 bases of the junction unmatched. The CDR3 has 12 residues. The CDR3 loop is CSAKTSSDTQYF. CDR3 nucleotide sequence: TGCAGTGCCAAGACTAGCTCAGATACGCAGTATTTT.

This clonotype has only a few counts. The chain carries TRBV3-1 and TRBJ2-3; 14 nucleotides agree with TRBD2. V dropped 4 bases and J dropped 1; count of bases not matched to a gene: 7. The CDR3 sequence is 18 residues long. The germline gives CDR1 LGHDT, CDR2 YNNKEL (reference sequence). This CDR3 reads CASSPGTSGSVGTDTQYF. CDR3 nucleotide sequence: TGTGCCAGCAGCCCCGGGACTAGCGGGAGCGTCGGCACAGATACGCAGTATTTT.

This clonotype was seen once. This rearrangement joins TRBV5-1 to TRBJ1-3; 7 bases agree with TRBD1. V shed 5 bases and J 1 base; nucleotides not matched to a gene: 6. Germline CDR1 SGHRS, CDR2 YFSETQ. The CDR3 has 15 amino acids. The CDR3: CASRLGGTSGNTIYF. In DNA, the CDR3 is TGCGCCAGCAGGTTAGGGGGCACGTCTGGAAACACCATATATTTT.

This clonotype was recorded many times. CDR3 in amino acids: CASSLVRLAGPSTDTQYF. CDR3 in DNA: TGTGCCAGCAGCTTAGTCCGACTAGCGGGACCTAGCACAGATACGCAGTATTTT. The genes are TRBV13 and TRBJ2-3, with 11 positions matching TRBD2. J was trimmed by 0 bases and V by 1 base; bases with no gene match: 6. The CDR3 extends over 18 amino acids. Germline V gives CDR1 PRHDT, CDR2 FYEKMQ (reference sequence).

This clonotype has just a few counts. The chain is built from TRBV19 and TRBJ2-3; 11 nucleotides align to TRBD1. The CDR3 has 15 amino acids. Germline trimming cut 4 bases from V and 3 bases from J; bases unmatched to any gene: 3. Looked up from germline, CDR1 is LNHDA and CDR2 is SQIVND (reference sequence). The CDR3: CASSTDRGLTDTQYF. DNA of the CDR3: TGTGCCAGTAGTACGGACAGGGGGCTTACAGATACGCAGTATTTT.

The table lists this clonotype with many counts. The chain is built from TRBV10-3 and TRBJ1-2; perhaps TRBD1 as D (6 bases). The CDR3 consists of 14 residues. Germline values: CDR1 ENHRY, CDR2 SYGVKD. V was pared by 0 bases and J by 6 bases, with 11 bases between. The CDR3 sequence is CAISESTGAHGYTF. DNA of the CDR3: TGTGCCATCAGTGAGTCTACGGGGGCGCATGGCTACACCTTC.

This clonotype was seen a few times. The J gene is TRBJ2-1, the V gene TRBV5-1, with 9 bases fitting TRBD2. The CDR3 contains 17 residues. Germline CDR1 SGHRS, CDR2 YFSETQ. Trimming at V came to 2 bases and at J to 3 bases, leaving 9 bases not matched to a gene. The CDR3, as DNA: TGCGCCAGCAGCTTTGGTAGCGGGAGACTCCTCTACAATGAGCAGTTCTTC. Translating it yields CASSFGSGRLLYNEQFF.

This clonotype was observed a few times. The chain carries TRBV12-3 or TRBV12-4 and TRBJ2-3; 13 nucleotides agree with TRBD2. The V gene end was trimmed by 6 bases and the J gene end by 3 bases; junction bases not matched to a gene: 6. The CDR3 totals 16 residues. The CDR3 DNA reads TGTGCCAGCAGCCCAGGGGGACTAGCGGGGACAGATACGCAGTATTTT. Residues: CASSPGGLAGTDTQYF.

This clonotype showed up many times. This chain uses TRBV12-3 or TRBV12-4 with TRBJ1-1; 11 bases line up with TRBD1. V lost 8 bases and J lost 4; bases outside the gene matches: 3. CDR3 length equals 13 residues. The CDR3: CASGDRGATEAFF. The DNA of the CDR3 is TGTGCCAGCGGGGACAGGGGGGCCACTGAAGCTTTCTTT.

This clonotype has only a few counts. The gene calls are TRBV9 and TRBJ2-2; the D gene is possibly TRBD1 (5 bases). This CDR3 has 13 residues. The germline gives CDR1 SGDLS, CDR2 YYNGEE. V shed 3 bases and J shed 5 bases, with 8 bases lying between them. The CDR3 DNA sequence: TGTGCCAGCAGCGCCGACAGAACCGGGGAGCTGTTTTTT. Its protein is CASSADRTGELFF.

This clonotype was picked up one time. The V call is TRBV20-1, the J call TRBJ2-7; D uncertain. The ends were cut back, 1 base at V and 3 bases at J, with 10 bases in the middle. The CDR3 totals 13 residues. Germline CDR1 reads DFQATT; CDR2 reads SNEGSKA (reference sequence). CDR3 protein: CSARGAGDYEQYV. CDR3 DNA sequence: TGCAGTGCTAGAGGCGCCGGAGACTACGAGCAGTACGTC.

V gene TRBV20-1 combines with J gene TRBJ1-5; a weak D match, TRBD1 (6 bases). Germline CDR1 and CDR2: DFQATT and SNEGSKA (reference sequence). The CDR3 loop spans 13 amino acids. Trimming left V 6 bases short and J 11 bases short, with 20 bases between. DNA of the CDR3: TGCAGTGCCGAGAGAGGGGGGTTGAAGTCCCAGCATTTT. Protein: CSAERGGLKSQHF.